These 31 T cell receptor beta chains originate from one sample sequenced in a study of CD4+ T cells in melanoma. Profiled with immunoSEQ multiplex PCR; TCRdb holds only in-frame clones, not every one. Of some 10,000 clones listed, roughly two thirds are singletons. The sequenced sample consisted of cells from a culture (not recorded whether cultured in vitro). The receptors were gathered from a human donor with melanoma.

This chain joins TRBV4-2 and TRBJ1-2, with 9 positions matching TRBD1. The trim removed 1 base at V and 12 bases at J, leaving 12 bases unmatched. The CDR3 is 15 amino acids. Germline V gene sequence: CDR1 LGHNA, CDR2 YNFKEQ. CDR3: CASSQGDREFRLDTF. CDR3 sequence (DNA): TGTGCCAGCAGCCAAGGGGACAGGGAATTCCGGCTCGACACCTTC.

The chain is built from TRBV11-2 and TRBJ1-6; D unresolved. From germline, CDR1 is SGHAT and CDR2 FQNNGV. Trimming removed 5 bases at V and 0 bases at J, with 5 bases between. This CDR3 contains 14 residues. The CDR3: CASSLLSYNSPLHF. The CDR3 bases are TGTGCCAGCAGCCTGCTCTCCTATAATTCACCCCTCCACTTT.

This sequence joins TRBV6-6 and TRBJ1-2, with 7 bases fitting TRBD1. The J segment lost 1 base and the V segment lost 6 bases, leaving 5 bases of the junction unmatched. There are 14 residues in the CDR3. The V gene's germline CDR1 is MNHNY and CDR2 SVGAGI (reference sequence). CDR3 sequence reads: CASRQRDSNYGYTF. For the CDR3, the DNA is TGTGCCAGCAGGCAACGGGACAGTAACTATGGCTACACCTTC.

This clone appeared a single time. This chain connects TRBV29-1 to TRBJ2-3; D tentatively fits TRBD1 or TRBD2 (5 bases each). The CDR3 runs 13 residues. CDR1 and CDR2 from the germline V gene are SQVTM and ANQGSEA. Trimming removed 3 bases from V and 10 bases from J, with 17 bases in between. CDR3 bases: TGCAGCGTTGATGCATGGTGGGACGGCGCGCAGTATTTT. This codes for CSVDAWWDGAQYF.

The CDR3 nucleotides read TGTGCCAGTAGCCACAGACTCCGCTCCCTGAACACTGAAGCTTTCTTT. It is translated as CASSHRLRSLNTEAFF. The gene calls are TRBV19 and TRBJ1-1; no clear D. CDR3 length: 16 amino acids. Germline V gene lookup returns CDR1 LNHDA and CDR2 SQIVND (reference sequence). V was clipped by 6 bases and J by 0 bases, with 17 bases between them.

The chain is built from TRBV11-2 and TRBJ2-5, with a possible D match to TRBD2 (6 bases). The CDR3 has 13 amino acids. Germline CDR1 and CDR2: SGHAT and FQNNGV. V lost 5 bases and J 7 bases, leaving 14 bases between the germline ends. The CDR3 loop reads CASSRDRGGTQYF. As DNA, the CDR3 is TGTGCCAGCAGCCGCGATAGGGGAGGGACCCAGTACTTC.

This clone showed up just a few times. The chain uses TRBV5-1 and TRBJ2-1; D call uncertain. V lost 2 bases and J lost 0, with 21 bases in between. CDR1 is SGHRS, CDR2 YFSETQ, per germline. The CDR3 has 19 residues. CDR3 sequence reads: CASSFRSGGSFTSYNEQFF. The CDR3 coding sequence is TGCGCCAGCAGCTTCCGTTCGGGCGGATCTTTCACCTCCTACAATGAGCAGTTCTTC.

The chain combines TRBV7-3 with TRBJ2-2; D possibly matches TRBD1 or TRBD2 (6 bases each). Germline V lookup: CDR1 SGHTA, CDR2 FQGTGA. V was trimmed by 3 bases and J by 5 bases, leaving 16 bases between them. CDR3 length: 16 residues. CDR3 residues: CASSFWGRGETGELFF. CDR3 coding DNA: TGTGCCAGCAGCTTCTGGGGGCGGGGAGAGACCGGGGAGCTGTTTTTT.

The chain joins TRBV11-3 to TRBJ2-2, with D possibly TRBD2 on 5 matching bases. Germline CDR1 reads SGHNT; CDR2 reads YENEEA. Trimming pared 5 bases from V and 1 base from J, leaving 8 bases between. The CDR3 is 14 residues long. The CDR3 loop reads CASSARGNTGELFF. For the CDR3, the DNA is TGTGCCAGCAGCGCCCGGGGGAACACCGGGGAGCTGTTTTTT.

The chain carries TRBV6-6 and TRBJ2-1; no clear D. Germline CDR1 is MNHNY and CDR2 is SVGAGI (reference sequence). There are 14 residues in the CDR3. The ends were cut back, 6 bases at V and 4 bases at J, with 13 bases in the middle. CDR3: CASRVLPGYNEQFF. CDR3 sequence (DNA): TGTGCCAGCAGAGTCCTTCCCGGGTACAATGAGCAGTTCTTC.

This sequence joins TRBV5-6 and TRBJ2-1, with D perhaps TRBD2 (6 bases). This CDR3 spans 15 amino acids. The germline V gene encodes CDR1 SGHDT and CDR2 YYEEEE. Trimming took 1 base from V and 4 from J, leaving 12 bases between them. CDR3 region: CASSLTGDGYNEQFF. CDR3 DNA: TGTGCCAGCAGCTTGACGGGGGATGGATACAATGAGCAGTTCTTC.

The rearrangement joins TRBV29-1 to TRBJ2-7; D is tentatively TRBD1 or TRBD2 (5 bases each). The CDR3 consists of 14 residues. V was clipped by 4 bases and J by 3 bases, with 16 bases between them. Germline CDR1 is SQVTM and CDR2 is ANQGSEA. The CDR3 reads CSVVRGADRYEQYF. The CDR3 DNA reads TGCAGCGTTGTTAGAGGGGCGGATCGCTACGAGCAGTACTTC.

By sample share, this clone is medium-sized (0.01 to 0.1%). V is TRBV7-2 and J is TRBJ2-7; weak D call: TRBD2 (6 bases). The V end lost 6 bases, the J end lost 6 bases, and 21 bases lay between the germline ends. The CDR3 length is 15 residues. Germline loops: CDR1 SGHTA, CDR2 FQGNSA. The CDR3 DNA is TGTGCCAGCAGGAAGGACTACCAAGTAGCGCTCGAGCAGTACTTC. Translation gives CASRKDYQVALEQYF.

CDR3: CASGLVLSANTGELFF. Here the CDR3 DNA reads TGTGCTAGTGGTTTGGTACTGAGCGCGAACACCGGGGAGCTGTTTTTT. This chain links TRBV12-5 with TRBJ2-2; D not certain. V lost 0 bases, J lost 0 bases, and 8 bases lay in between. Germline V gene data show CDR1 as LGHNT and CDR2 as FRNRAP. The CDR3 totals 16 residues.

The V call is TRBV15, the J call TRBJ1-1; D is ambiguous. The V end lost 0 bases, the J end lost 8 bases, and 7 bases lay between the germline ends. CDR3 length: 12 residues. Per the germline V gene, CDR1 is LNHNV and CDR2 is YYDKDF (reference sequence). CDR3 region: CATSRDKSEAFF. As DNA, the CDR3 is TGTGCCACCAGCAGAGATAAATCGGAAGCTTTCTTT.

The chain carries TRBV10-2 and TRBJ2-1, with 11 bases that match TRBD2. This CDR3 has 15 residues. Unmatched junction bases numbered 7, after V lost 6 bases and J lost 6 bases. Germline assignment: CDR1 WSHSY and CDR2 SAAADI. The chain's CDR3 is CASRVAGGRGNEQFF. The DNA for the CDR3 is TGCGCCAGCAGGGTAGCGGGGGGGCGGGGCAATGAGCAGTTCTTC.

This chain uses TRBV7-3 with TRBJ1-1; D unclear. Looked up from germline, CDR1 is SGHTA and CDR2 is FQGTGA. The germline V and J ends were trimmed by 2 bases and 7 bases, with 8 bases remaining between them. This CDR3 has 12 residues. CDR3 sequence: CASSLSLSEAFF. The CDR3, as DNA: TGTGCCAGCAGCTTATCCCTTAGTGAAGCTTTCTTT.

This clone turned up a few times. The gene calls are TRBV30 and TRBJ2-1, with D hard to call. Between the trimmed V and J ends, which lost 2 bases and 11 bases, there was a span of 10 bases. CDR3 length: 11 residues. Germline CDR1 is GTSNPN and CDR2 is SVGIG (reference sequence). The CDR3 protein is CAWSRHHQQFF. CDR3 sequence (DNA): TGTGCCTGGAGTAGACACCATCAGCAGTTCTTC.

The chain couples TRBV6-5 to TRBJ1-1; D is uncertain. CDR1 and CDR2 from the germline V gene are MNHEY and SVGAGI. This CDR3 has 13 residues. Trimming pared 2 bases from V and 2 bases from J, leaving 6 bases between. The CDR3 DNA reads TGTGCCAGCAGTTACGTTTCAAACACTGAAGCTTTCTTT. Amino acid sequence: CASSYVSNTEAFF.

The rearrangement joins TRBV7-3 to TRBJ2-4; tentatively, D is TRBD2 (5 bases). Trimming stripped 1 base from V and 5 bases from J, with 6 bases between. The CDR3 covers 13 residues. The germline CDR1 and CDR2 sequences are SGHTA and FQGTGA. For the CDR3, the DNA is TGTGCCAGCAGCTTAATCGGGGAAAACATTCAGTACTTC. Amino acids: CASSLIGENIQYF. Complete variable domain (other parts from reference TRBV7-3 and TRBJ2-4): GAGVSQTPSNKVTEKGKYVELRCDPISGHTALYWYRQSLGQGPEFLIYFQGTGAADDSGLPNDRFFAVRPEGSVSTLKIQRTERGDSAVYLCASSLIGENIQYFGAGTRLSVL.

The rearrangement joins TRBV9 to TRBJ2-1; 8 positions match TRBD2. Germline CDR1 SGDLS, CDR2 YYNGEE. The CDR3 extends over 17 amino acids. With 0 bases clipped from V and 4 bases from J, the junction kept 9 bases outside the gene matches. CDR3 in amino acids: CASSVGPGGASYNEQFF. CDR3 sequence (DNA): TGTGCCAGCAGCGTAGGCCCCGGGGGGGCCAGTTACAATGAGCAGTTCTTC.

This clone has more than one count but fewer than ten. The chain employs TRBV12-2 and TRBJ1-3. TRBV12-2 is assigned pseudogene status. The CDR3 has 16 amino acids. The CDR3: CASRFNPVILGDTIYF. The CDR3 nucleotides are TGTGCAAGTCGCTTTAATCCCGTAATACTCGGGGACACCATATATTTT.

This clone came up a few times. The genes are TRBV7-2 and TRBJ1-1, with D unresolved. Germline loops: CDR1 SGHTA, CDR2 FQGNSA. The CDR3 has 13 residues. The V end lost 1 base, the J end lost 8 bases, and 11 bases lay between the germline ends. The CDR3 protein is CASSLVGPLEAFF. The CDR3 DNA reads TGTGCCAGCAGCTTAGTTGGACCGTTGGAAGCTTTCTTT.

The rearrangement joins TRBV11-2 to TRBJ2-5, with D possibly TRBD1 on 5 matching bases. Trimming left V 2 bases short and J 0 bases short, with 19 bases between. The CDR3 extends over 18 amino acids. Germline V gene lookup returns CDR1 SGHAT and CDR2 FQNNGV. DNA for the CDR3: TGTGCCAGCAGCTTAAGGGGTTCTTTCCCTCGGTACCAAGAGACCCAGTACTTC. As protein: CASSLRGSFPRYQETQYF.

The chain combines TRBV2 with TRBJ2-1, with 9 bases identical to TRBD2. Germline V CDR1 and CDR2: SNHLY, FYNNEI. The V gene end was trimmed by 8 bases and the J gene end by 9 bases; junction bases not matched to a gene: 11. There are 14 residues in the CDR3. The CDR3 nucleotides are TGTGCCAGCCGCCGACTAGCGGATGGGGGTGAGCAGTTCTTC. This sequence encodes CASRRLADGGEQFF. Full variable domain (outside the CDR3, taken from reference TRBV2 and TRBJ2-1): EPEVTQTPSHQVTQMGQEVILRCVPISNHLYFYWYRQILGQKVEFLVSFYNNEISEKSEIFDDQFSVERPDGSNFTLKIRSTKLEDSAMYFCASRRLADGGEQFFGPGTRLTVL.

The genes are TRBV30 and TRBJ1-4; 7 nucleotides match TRBD1. The germline CDR1 and CDR2 sequences are GTSNPN and SVGIG (reference sequence). CDR3 length: 14 amino acids. V lost 2 bases, J lost 4 bases, and 4 bases stayed unmatched. CDR3 sequence reads: CAWSLGQSNEKLFF. As DNA, the CDR3 is TGTGCCTGGAGTCTGGGACAGAGTAATGAAAAACTGTTTTTT.

The chain employs TRBV19 and TRBJ1-6; no reliable D call. Per the germline V gene, CDR1 is LNHDA and CDR2 is SQIVND (reference sequence). V lost 3 bases and J lost 9, with 12 bases in between. The CDR3 has 14 amino acids. CDR3: CASSIFQVSSPLHF. The CDR3 DNA follows: TGTGCCAGTAGTATCTTCCAGGTATCTTCACCCCTCCACTTT.

This clone was counted between two and nine times. The chain carries TRBV19 and TRBJ1-3; D perhaps matches TRBD1 (5 bases). The CDR3 runs 15 residues. The germline V gene has CDR1 LNHDA and CDR2 SQIVND (reference sequence). Trimming took 5 bases from V and 7 from J, leaving 18 bases between them. CDR3 nucleotide sequence: TGTGCCAGTAGTTTCCGTACTGCGGGGCGGAACACCATATATTTT. This sequence encodes CASSFRTAGRNTIYF.

V gene TRBV27 combines with J gene TRBJ1-4; D gene unclear. Germline V gene lookup returns CDR1 MNHEY and CDR2 SMNVEV (reference sequence). Trimming took 8 bases from V and 7 from J, leaving 14 bases between them. CDR3 length: 13 amino acids. CDR3 protein: CASSRPLSEKLFF. The CDR3, as DNA: TGTGCCAGCTCCAGGCCGTTATCTGAAAAACTGTTTTTT.

The chain combines TRBV6-6 with TRBJ2-7; TRBD2 agrees at 9 bases. The CDR3 has 15 amino acids. V shed 6 bases, J shed 2 bases, and the junction held 8 bases outside the gene matches. Germline V gives CDR1 MNHNY, CDR2 SVGAGI (reference sequence). CDR3 sequence (DNA): TGTGCCAGCAGCCCCAGCGGGGGGCGCCCCTACGAGCAGTACTTC. Translated, it gives CASSPSGGRPYEQYF.

The chain couples TRBV7-9 to TRBJ2-1, with D perhaps matching TRBD2 (6 bases). Germline lookup yields CDR1 SEHNR and CDR2 FQNEAQ (reference sequence). V lost 5 bases, J lost 5 bases, and 22 bases lay in between. The CDR3 is made up of 17 amino acids. CDR3 sequence reads: CASSPTGLPRVHNEQFF. The CDR3 DNA is TGTGCCAGCAGCCCAACGGGACTCCCGAGGGTTCACAATGAGCAGTTCTTC. Full variable domain (outside the CDR3, taken from reference TRBV7-9 and TRBJ2-1): DTGVSQNPRHKITKRGQNVTFRCDPISEHNRLYWYRQTLGQGPEFLTYFQNEAQLEKSRLLSDRFSAERPKGSFSTLEIQRTEQGDSAMYLCASSPTGLPRVHNEQFFGPGTRLTVL.